The next 8 T cell receptor beta chains were all read from a single sample in a study of naive and memory T cell subsets. Study-level points and caveats: Possibly reflecting memory cells re-expressing CD45RA, a few larger clonotypes occurred in naive repertoires, especially CD8.

The beta constant-region primer was an equimolar mix of two oligonucleotides covering TRBC1 and TRBC2. Nested alpha and beta constant-region primers with the SP2 primer drove four PCR rounds on ligated cDNA. Each CDR3 protein gets one entry after TCRdb re-called the UMI-ligation and nested PCR reads with MiXCR. Altogether tens of thousands of distinct CDR3 sequences are present, about 10% being singletons, with the ten largest covering around 0.13%. No antigen is known for these receptors. Sequencing input: naive CD4+ T cells from blood. The receptor source for this set is a human donor in good health.

The table lists this clonotype with many counts. The chain couples TRBV11-2 to TRBJ2-7; possibly TRBD1 for D (5 bases). There are 13 residues in the CDR3. Between the trimmed V and J ends, which lost 6 bases and 3 bases, there was a span of 12 bases. Germline CDR1 is SGHAT and CDR2 is FQNNGV. DNA for the CDR3: TGTGCCAGCAGTTTCCTCAGGGACTACGAGCAGTACTTC. Translated, it gives CASSFLRDYEQYF. The whole variable domain, remainder taken from reference TRBV11-2 and TRBJ2-7, is EAGVAQSPRYKIIEKRQSVAFWCNPISGHATLYWYQQILGQGPKLLIQFQNNGVVDDSQLPKDRFSAERLKGVDSTLKIQPAKLEDSAVYLCASSFLRDYEQYFGPGTRLTVT.

The chain carries TRBV5-6 and TRBJ1-6; D possibly corresponds to TRBD1 (5 bases). V shed 0 bases and J shed 10 bases, with 14 bases lying between them. In germline, CDR1 is SGHDT, CDR2 YYEEEE. The CDR3 consists of 15 residues. CDR3 nucleotide sequence: TGTGCCAGCAGCTTGGGACAGAGGGGAAGGTCACCCCTCCACTTT. Residues: CASSLGQRGRSPLHF.

In its sample, this clonotype was seen many times. The V gene is TRBV29-1, the J gene TRBJ2-2; tentative D call: TRBD1 (6 bases). Trimming pared 5 bases from V and 3 bases from J, leaving 19 bases between. Germline lookup yields CDR1 SQVTM and CDR2 ANQGSEA. This CDR3 is built from 16 residues. This CDR3 is CSVKLTGRTDTGELFF. Here the CDR3 DNA reads TGCAGCGTTAAATTAACAGGGAGAACGGACACCGGGGAGCTGTTTTTT.

The chain recombines TRBV6-2 or TRBV6-3 with TRBJ2-6; D not certain. The CDR3 spans 13 residues. With 10 bases removed from V and 0 bases from J, the gap between germline ends came to 7 bases. Germline V lookup: CDR1 MNHEY, CDR2 SVGEGT. CDR3 in DNA: TGTGCCATCCAGTTCTCTGGGGCCAACGTCCTGACTTTC. This encodes CAIQFSGANVLTF.

The V gene is TRBV4-3, the J gene TRBJ2-1; tentatively, D is TRBD1 (5 bases). CDR3 length: 16 residues. Germline CDR1 LGHNA, CDR2 YSLEER. Trimming took off 0 bases at V and 2 bases at J, with 11 bases between the two ends. CDR3 loop: CASSQDYGRAYNEQFF. The DNA of the CDR3 is TGCGCCAGCAGCCAAGATTATGGCAGGGCCTACAATGAGCAGTTCTTC.

Many counts were recorded for this clonotype. The chain joins TRBV3-1 to TRBJ2-1; 8 bases are shared with TRBD2. The J segment lost 3 bases and the V segment lost 6 bases, leaving 10 bases of the junction unmatched. Germline assignment: CDR1 LGHDT and CDR2 YNNKEL (reference sequence). CDR3 length: 16 residues. The CDR3 is CASSTSRGGVYNEQFF. Here the CDR3 DNA reads TGTGCCAGCAGTACTTCTCGGGGGGGCGTCTACAATGAGCAGTTCTTC.

This clonotype has a handful of counts. J is TRBJ2-1 and V is TRBV24-1; 10 nucleotides match TRBD1. The germline gives CDR1 KGHDR, CDR2 SFDVKD. The ends lost 7 bases at V and 7 bases at J; junction bases unmatched: 3. This CDR3 region has 13 residues. CDR3 DNA sequence: TGTGCCACCAGCCGGGACAGGGGAAATGAGCAGTTCTTC. Translating gives CATSRDRGNEQFF.

There are many counts of this clonotype. The chain recombines TRBV6-2 or TRBV6-3 with TRBJ2-5, with D possibly being TRBD1 (6 bases). This CDR3 contains 14 residues. V lost 8 bases and J lost 7, with 20 bases in between. The germline V gene encodes CDR1 MNHEY and CDR2 SVGEGT. CDR3 amino acids: CASGGQSPSGTQYF. Written as DNA, the CDR3 is TGTGCCAGCGGTGGACAGTCCCCGAGTGGGACCCAGTACTTC.